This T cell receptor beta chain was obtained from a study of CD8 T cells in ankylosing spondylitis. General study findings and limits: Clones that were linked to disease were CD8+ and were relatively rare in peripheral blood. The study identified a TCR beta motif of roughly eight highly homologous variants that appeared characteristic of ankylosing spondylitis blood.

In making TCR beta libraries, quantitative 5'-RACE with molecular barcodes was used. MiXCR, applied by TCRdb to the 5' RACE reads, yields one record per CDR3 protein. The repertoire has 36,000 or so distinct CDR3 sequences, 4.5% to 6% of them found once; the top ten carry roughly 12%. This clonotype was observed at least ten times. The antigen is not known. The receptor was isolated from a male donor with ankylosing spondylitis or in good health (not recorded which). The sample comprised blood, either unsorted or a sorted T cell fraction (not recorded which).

The CDR3 here is CASSLVVQIGREYEQYF. The CDR3 region has the DNA TGTGCCAGCAGCTTAGTCGTCCAAATTGGCAGGGAGTACGAGCAGTACTTC. The chain combines TRBV7-2 with TRBJ2-7, with D perhaps given as TRBD1 or TRBD2 (5 bases each). Germline V gene data show CDR1 as SGHTA and CDR2 as FQGNSA. Trimming left V 1 base short and J 4 bases short, with 20 bases between. CDR3 length: 17 amino acids.